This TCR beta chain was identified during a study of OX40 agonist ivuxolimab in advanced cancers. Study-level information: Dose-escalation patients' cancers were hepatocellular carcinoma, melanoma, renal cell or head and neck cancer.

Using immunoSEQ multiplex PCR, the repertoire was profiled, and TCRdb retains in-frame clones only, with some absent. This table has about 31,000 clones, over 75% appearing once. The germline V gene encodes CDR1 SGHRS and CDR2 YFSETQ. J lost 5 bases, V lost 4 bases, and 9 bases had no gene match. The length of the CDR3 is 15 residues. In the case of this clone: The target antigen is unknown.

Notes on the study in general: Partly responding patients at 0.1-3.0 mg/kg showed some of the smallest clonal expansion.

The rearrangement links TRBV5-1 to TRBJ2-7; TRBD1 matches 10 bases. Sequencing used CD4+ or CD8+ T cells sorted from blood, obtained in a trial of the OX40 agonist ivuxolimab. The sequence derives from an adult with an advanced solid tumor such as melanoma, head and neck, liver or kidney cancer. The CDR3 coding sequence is TGCGCCAGCAGCCGAACCCCGGGACAGGGGAACGAGCAGTACTTC. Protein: CASSRTPGQGNEQYF.